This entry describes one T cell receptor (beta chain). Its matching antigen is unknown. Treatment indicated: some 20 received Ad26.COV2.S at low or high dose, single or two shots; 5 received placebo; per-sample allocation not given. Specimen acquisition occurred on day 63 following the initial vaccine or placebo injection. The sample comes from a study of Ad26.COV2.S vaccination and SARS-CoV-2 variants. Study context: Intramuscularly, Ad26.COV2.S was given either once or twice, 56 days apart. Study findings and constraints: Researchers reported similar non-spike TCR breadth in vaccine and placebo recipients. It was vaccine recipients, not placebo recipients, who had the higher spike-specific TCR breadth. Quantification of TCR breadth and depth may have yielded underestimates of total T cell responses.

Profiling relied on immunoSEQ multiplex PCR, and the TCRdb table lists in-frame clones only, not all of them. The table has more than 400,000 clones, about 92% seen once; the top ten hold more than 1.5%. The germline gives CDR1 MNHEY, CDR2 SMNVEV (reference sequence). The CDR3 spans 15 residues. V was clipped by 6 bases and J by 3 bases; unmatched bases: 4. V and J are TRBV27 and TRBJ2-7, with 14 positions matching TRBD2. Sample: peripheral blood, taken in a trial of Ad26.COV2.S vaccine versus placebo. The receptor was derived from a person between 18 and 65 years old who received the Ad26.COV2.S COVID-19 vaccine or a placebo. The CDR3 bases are TGTGCCAGCAGCTGGACTAGCGGGGGGAACTACGAGCAGTACTTC. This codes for CASSWTSGGNYEQYF.